This T cell receptor beta chain is from a study of T cells in localized non-small cell lung cancer (TCRdb year 2020). Study-level background: The study examined T cell repertoires in approximately 240 patients with early-stage NSCLC and compared tumors with uninvolved tumor-adjacent lungs. The cohort was made up of 200 to 250 treatment-naive NSCLC patients whose localized lung tumors had been resected. A mean age of roughly 66 years was recorded for the NSCLC patients, of whom under 150 were male and 107 were female.

The immunoSEQ Assay was used to sequence TCR beta CDR3 regions from DNA. The authors' analysis ran thus. T cell density was computed as TCR beta template counts normalized to usable DNA estimated by amplifying housekeeping genes. Using the preseqR package, richness was estimated by extrapolating to 120,000 templates for tissue samples and 400,000 templates for PBMC samples. Clonality was calculated as one minus Pielou's evenness. Differential abundance testing on productive amino-acid clonotypes, with a minimum total count of 5 and an alpha of 0.1, was used to identify tissue-enriched TCRs. The Jaccard Index and the Morisita Overlap Index were used to quantify repertoire overlap between compartments. GLIPH grouped TCR beta CDR3s together with public tetramer-defined viral CDR3s, and a viral motif had to include at least three viral sequences and show V-gene enrichment. Drawn from immuneACCESS, this table holds only the in-frame rearrangements with V and J called that TCRdb kept. Clones are partly lost; checked studies trace under half to an unresolved V gene and leave the rest unexplained. The D gene and trimming were derived from the DNA, and the V and J assignments and clone size from that table. The sample table holds tens of thousands of clones, of which approximately 90% were seen once. Around 2.1% of the sample comes from the top ten.

What the study reported, not specific to this receptor: The highest T cell clonality was observed in uninvolved tumor-adjacent lung, where clonality exceeded that of tumor, suggesting that antigenic responses were more focused in uninvolved tumor-adjacent lung. A median of 57 of the top 100 tumor clones turned up in the paired uninvolved adjacent lung, and some 28 of those clones also ranked among the top 100 of that same adjacent lung. Because multi-region tumor sequencing was not performed, intratumor heterogeneity could not be ruled out. Higher blood T cell density associated with longer overall survival, while higher adjacent-lung clonality associated with shorter survival. Since the design was exploratory, TCR variables were selected using unadjusted p-values with no false-discovery rate correction.

At diagnosis, tumor, uninvolved tumor-adjacent lung and peripheral blood were collected and then preserved as a mix of FFPE and fresh-frozen material. For TCR repertoire profiling, the blood samples were analyzed as peripheral blood mononuclear cells. The germline V gene provides CDR1 SGHDN and CDR2 FVKESK. Trimming takes 6 bases off V and 7 bases off J; junction bases not matched to a gene: 4. Including the terminal cysteine and phenylalanine, the CDR3 comprises 14 residues. CDR3 DNA only is kept here, 42 bases in frame from base 1. The table lists this clone with a count of one. Its antigen specificity is not known. Base qualities are missing; no much larger clone stands one base away.

The TCR originated in a female donor over 55 with stage I lung adenocarcinoma. The sequences come from peripheral blood, collected before any cancer treatment. The chain was built from TRBV14 and TRBJ1-6, with 9 bases matching TRBD1. The CDR3 corresponds to CASRQGAFNSPLHF. The DNA is as follows: TGTGCCAGCAGACAGGGGGCATTCAATTCACCCCTCCACTTT.